This T cell receptor beta chain was identified in a study of T cells after yellow fever vaccination. About the study: Fractions of limited cellularity were prepared by means of SMART-Seq v4 Ultra Low Input. Findings and caveats of the study: Reappearing after the booster were most of the clones from primary vaccination (96% CD4, roughly 86% CD8).

The germline V gene encodes CDR1 DFQATT and CDR2 SNEGSKA (reference sequence). This CDR3 comprises 17 residues. With V trimmed by 0 bases and J by 0 bases, 8 bases remained unmatched. Comment on this clonotype: Its antigen is not identified.

From the 5' RACE reads, TCRdb called clonotypes with MiXCR, one entry per CDR3 protein. This table holds 500,000 to 650,000 distinct CDR3 sequences, around 17% found once. The receptor comes from a man aged 18 to 29 who received the YFV17D yellow fever vaccine. The sample here was PBMCs, taken 5 days after the first yellow fever vaccination. The chain recombines TRBV20-1 with TRBJ2-5; TRBD2 matches at 9 bases. The CDR3 loop reads CSAREEAASGDQETQYF. The CDR3 coding sequence is TGCAGTGCTAGAGAGGAGGCGGCTAGCGGGGACCAAGAGACCCAGTACTTC.